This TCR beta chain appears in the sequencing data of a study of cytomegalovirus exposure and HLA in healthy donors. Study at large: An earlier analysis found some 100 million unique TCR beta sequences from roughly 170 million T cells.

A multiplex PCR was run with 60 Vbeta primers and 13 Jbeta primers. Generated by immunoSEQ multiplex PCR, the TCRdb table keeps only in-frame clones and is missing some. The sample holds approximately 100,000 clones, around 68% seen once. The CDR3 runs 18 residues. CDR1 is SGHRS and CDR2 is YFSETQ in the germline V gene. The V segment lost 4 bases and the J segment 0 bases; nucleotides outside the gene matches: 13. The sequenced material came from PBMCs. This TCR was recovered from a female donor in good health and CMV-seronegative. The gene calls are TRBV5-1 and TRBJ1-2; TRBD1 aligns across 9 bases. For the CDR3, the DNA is TGCGCCAGCAGCCCTGGACAGGGGAGAGGGGGCTCTAACTATGGCTACACCTTC. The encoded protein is CASSPGQGRGGSNYGYTF. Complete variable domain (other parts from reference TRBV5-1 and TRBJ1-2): KAGVTQTPRYLIKTRGQQVTLSCSPISGHRSVSWYQQTPGQGLQFLFEYFSETQRNKGNFPGRFSGRQFSNSRSEMNVSTLELGDSALYLCASSPGQGRGGSNYGYTFGSGTRLTVV.